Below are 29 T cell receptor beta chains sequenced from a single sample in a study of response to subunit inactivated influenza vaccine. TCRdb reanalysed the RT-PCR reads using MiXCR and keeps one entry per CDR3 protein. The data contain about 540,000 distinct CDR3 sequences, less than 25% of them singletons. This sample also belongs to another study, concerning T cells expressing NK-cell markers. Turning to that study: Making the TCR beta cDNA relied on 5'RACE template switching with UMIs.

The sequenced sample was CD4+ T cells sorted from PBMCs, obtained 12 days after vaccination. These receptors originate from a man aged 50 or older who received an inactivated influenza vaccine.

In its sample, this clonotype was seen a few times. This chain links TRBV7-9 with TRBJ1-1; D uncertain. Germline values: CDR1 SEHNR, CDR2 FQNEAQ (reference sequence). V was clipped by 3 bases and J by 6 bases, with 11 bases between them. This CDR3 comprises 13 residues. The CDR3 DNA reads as TGTGCCAGCAGCTTCGCGAGTGGCGCTGAAGCTTTCTTT. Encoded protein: CASSFASGAEAFF.

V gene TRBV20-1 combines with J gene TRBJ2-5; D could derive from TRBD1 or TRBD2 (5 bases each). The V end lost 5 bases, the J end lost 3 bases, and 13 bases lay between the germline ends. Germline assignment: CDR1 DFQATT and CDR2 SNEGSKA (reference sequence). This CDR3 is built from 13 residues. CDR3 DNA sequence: TGCAGTGCTCCTCTGGGGGTCGAAGAGACCCAGTACTTC. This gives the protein CSAPLGVEETQYF.

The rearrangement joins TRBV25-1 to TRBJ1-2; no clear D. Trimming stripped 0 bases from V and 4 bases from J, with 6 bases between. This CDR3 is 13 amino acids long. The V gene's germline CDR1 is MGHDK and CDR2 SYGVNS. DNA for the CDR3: TGTGCCAGCAGTGAATATTTGTCCTATGGCTACACCTTC. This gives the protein CASSEYLSYGYTF.

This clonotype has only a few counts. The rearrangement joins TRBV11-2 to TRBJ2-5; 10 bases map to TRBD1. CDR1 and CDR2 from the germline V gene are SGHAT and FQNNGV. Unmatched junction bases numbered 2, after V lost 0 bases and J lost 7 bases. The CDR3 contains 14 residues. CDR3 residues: CASSLDRTGGTQYF. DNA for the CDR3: TGTGCCAGCAGCTTAGATCGGACAGGGGGGACCCAGTACTTC. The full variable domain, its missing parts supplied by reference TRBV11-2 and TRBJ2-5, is EAGVAQSPRYKIIEKRQSVAFWCNPISGHATLYWYQQILGQGPKLLIQFQNNGVVDDSQLPKDRFSAERLKGVDSTLKIQPAKLEDSAVYLCASSLDRTGGTQYFGPGTRLLVL.

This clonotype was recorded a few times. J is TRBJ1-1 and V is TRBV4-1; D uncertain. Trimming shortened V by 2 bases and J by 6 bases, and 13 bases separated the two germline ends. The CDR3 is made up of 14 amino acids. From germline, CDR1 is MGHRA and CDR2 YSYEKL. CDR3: CASSQSWTGAEAFF. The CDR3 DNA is TGCGCCAGCAGCCAATCTTGGACGGGCGCTGAAGCTTTCTTT.

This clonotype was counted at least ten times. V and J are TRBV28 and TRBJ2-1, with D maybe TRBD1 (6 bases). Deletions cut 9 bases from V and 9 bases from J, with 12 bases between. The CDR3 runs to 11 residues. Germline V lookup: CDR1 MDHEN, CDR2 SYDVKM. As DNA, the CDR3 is TGTGCCAGTGGGGGCGGATTTGAGCAGTTCTTC. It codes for CASGGGFEQFF.

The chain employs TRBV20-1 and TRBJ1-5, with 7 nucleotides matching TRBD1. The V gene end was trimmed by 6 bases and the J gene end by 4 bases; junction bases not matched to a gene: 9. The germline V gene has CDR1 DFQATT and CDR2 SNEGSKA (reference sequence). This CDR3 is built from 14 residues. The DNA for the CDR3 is TGCAGTGCCGAATTGGGGACAGAAAATCAGCCCCAGCATTTT. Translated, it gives CSAELGTENQPQHF.

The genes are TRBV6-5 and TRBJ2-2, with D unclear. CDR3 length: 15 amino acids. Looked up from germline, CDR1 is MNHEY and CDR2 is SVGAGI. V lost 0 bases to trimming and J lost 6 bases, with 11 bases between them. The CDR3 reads CASSYSRRSSGELFF. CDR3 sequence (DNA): TGTGCCAGCAGTTACTCACGACGGTCATCCGGGGAGCTGTTTTTT.

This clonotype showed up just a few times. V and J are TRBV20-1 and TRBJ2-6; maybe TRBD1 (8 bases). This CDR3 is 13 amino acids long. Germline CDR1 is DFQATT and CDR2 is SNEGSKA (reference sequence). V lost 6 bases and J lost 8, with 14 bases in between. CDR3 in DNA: TGCAGTGCCGGACAGGGAGGGTCCAACGTCCTGACTTTC. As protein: CSAGQGGSNVLTF.

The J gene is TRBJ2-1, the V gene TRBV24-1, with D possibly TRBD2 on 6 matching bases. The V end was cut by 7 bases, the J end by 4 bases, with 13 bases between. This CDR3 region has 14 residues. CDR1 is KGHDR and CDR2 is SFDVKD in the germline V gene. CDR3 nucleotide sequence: TGTGCCACCAGCTACGGGAGTCCTTACAATGAGCAGTTCTTC. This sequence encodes CATSYGSPYNEQFF.

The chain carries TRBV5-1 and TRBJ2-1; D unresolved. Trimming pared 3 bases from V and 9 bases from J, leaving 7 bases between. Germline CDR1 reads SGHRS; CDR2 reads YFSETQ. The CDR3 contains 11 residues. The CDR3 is CASSYASEQFF. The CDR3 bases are TGCGCCAGCAGCTATGCCAGTGAGCAGTTCTTC.

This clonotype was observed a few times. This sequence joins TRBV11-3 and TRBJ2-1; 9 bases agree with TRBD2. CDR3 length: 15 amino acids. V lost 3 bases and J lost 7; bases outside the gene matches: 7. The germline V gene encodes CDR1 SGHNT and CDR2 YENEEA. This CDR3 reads CASSFSAGGVNEQFF. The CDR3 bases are TGTGCCAGCAGCTTCTCGGCGGGAGGGGTAAATGAGCAGTTCTTC. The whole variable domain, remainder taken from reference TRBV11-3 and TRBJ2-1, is EAGVVQSPRYKIIEKKQPVAFWCNPISGHNTLYWYLQNLGQGPELLIRYENEEAVDDSQLPKDRFSAERLKGVDSTLKIQPAELGDSAVYLCASSFSAGGVNEQFFGPGTRLTVL.

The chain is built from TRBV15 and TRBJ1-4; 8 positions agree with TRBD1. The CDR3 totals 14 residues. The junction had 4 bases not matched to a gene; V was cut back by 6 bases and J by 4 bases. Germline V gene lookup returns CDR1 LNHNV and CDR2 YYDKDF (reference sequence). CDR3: CATRADRVNEKLFF. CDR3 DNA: TGTGCCACCAGGGCGGACAGGGTTAATGAAAAACTGTTTTTT.

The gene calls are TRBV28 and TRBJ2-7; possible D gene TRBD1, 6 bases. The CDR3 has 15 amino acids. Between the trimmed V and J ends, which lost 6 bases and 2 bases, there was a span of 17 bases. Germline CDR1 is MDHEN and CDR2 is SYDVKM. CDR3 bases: TGTGCCAGCAGCGAAACAGGGAGAAGGACCTACGAGCAGTACTTC. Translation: CASSETGRRTYEQYF.

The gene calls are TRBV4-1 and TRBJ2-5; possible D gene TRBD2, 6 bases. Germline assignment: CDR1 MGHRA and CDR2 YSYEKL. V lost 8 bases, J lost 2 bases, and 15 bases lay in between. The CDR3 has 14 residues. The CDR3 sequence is CASRRSGDQETQYF. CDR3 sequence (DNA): TGCGCCAGCCGGAGATCGGGGGATCAAGAGACCCAGTACTTC.

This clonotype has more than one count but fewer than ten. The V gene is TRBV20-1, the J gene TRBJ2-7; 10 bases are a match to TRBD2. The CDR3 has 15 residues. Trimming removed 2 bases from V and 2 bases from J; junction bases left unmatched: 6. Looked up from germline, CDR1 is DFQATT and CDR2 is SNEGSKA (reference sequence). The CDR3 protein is CSARPLAGGTYEQYF. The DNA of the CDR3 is TGCAGTGCTAGACCCTTAGCGGGGGGCACCTACGAGCAGTACTTC.

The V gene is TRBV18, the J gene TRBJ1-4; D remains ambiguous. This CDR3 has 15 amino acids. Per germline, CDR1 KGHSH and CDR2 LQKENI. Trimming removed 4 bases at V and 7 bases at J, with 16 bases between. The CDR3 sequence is CASSLWAPKGEKLFF. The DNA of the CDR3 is TGTGCCAGCTCACTGTGGGCCCCGAAGGGTGAAAAACTGTTTTTT.

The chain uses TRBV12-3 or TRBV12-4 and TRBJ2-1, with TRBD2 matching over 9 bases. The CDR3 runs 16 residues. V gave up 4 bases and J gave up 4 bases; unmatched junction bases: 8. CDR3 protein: CASSSNSGRSYNEQFF. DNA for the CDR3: TGTGCCAGCAGTTCCAATAGCGGGAGATCTTACAATGAGCAGTTCTTC.

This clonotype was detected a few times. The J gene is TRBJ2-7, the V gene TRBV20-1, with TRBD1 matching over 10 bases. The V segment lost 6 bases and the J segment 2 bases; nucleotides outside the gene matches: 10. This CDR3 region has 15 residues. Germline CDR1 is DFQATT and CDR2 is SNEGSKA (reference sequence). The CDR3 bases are TGCAGTGCACCCGCGATAGGGACAGGGGCCTACGAGCAGTACTTC. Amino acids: CSAPAIGTGAYEQYF.

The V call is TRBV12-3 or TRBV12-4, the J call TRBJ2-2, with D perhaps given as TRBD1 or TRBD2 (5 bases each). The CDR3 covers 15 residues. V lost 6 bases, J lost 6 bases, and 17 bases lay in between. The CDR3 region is CASSPRDLPAGELFF. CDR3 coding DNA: TGTGCCAGCAGCCCCCGGGACCTCCCGGCCGGGGAGCTGTTTTTT.

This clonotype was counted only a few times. CDR3 sequence reads: CSARDPTGGRDEQFF. In DNA form, the CDR3 reads TGCAGTGCTAGAGATCCTACGGGAGGGAGAGATGAGCAGTTCTTC. The chain combines TRBV20-1 with TRBJ2-1; 8 bases map to TRBD2. CDR1 is DFQATT, CDR2 SNEGSKA, per germline (reference sequence). V shed 0 bases, J shed 8 bases, and the junction held 9 bases outside the gene matches. There are 15 residues in the CDR3.

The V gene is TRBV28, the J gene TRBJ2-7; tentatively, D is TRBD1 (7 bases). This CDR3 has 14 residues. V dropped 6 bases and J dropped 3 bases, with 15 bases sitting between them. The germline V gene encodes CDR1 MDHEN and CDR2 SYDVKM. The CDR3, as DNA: TGTGCCAGCAGCAGGGGGGACACGCACTACGAGCAGTACTTC. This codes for CASSRGDTHYEQYF.

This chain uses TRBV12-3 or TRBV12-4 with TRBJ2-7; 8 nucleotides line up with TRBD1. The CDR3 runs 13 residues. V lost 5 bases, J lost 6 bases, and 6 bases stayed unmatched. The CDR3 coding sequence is TGTGCCAGCAGTACAGGGACAGGCGGCGAGCAGTACTTC. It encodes CASSTGTGGEQYF.

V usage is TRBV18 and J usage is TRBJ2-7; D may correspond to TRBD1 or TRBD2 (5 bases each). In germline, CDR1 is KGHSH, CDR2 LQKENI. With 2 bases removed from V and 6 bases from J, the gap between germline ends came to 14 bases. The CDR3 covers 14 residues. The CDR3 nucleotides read TGTGCCAGCTCACCATGGGACGGCCTAGCCGAGCAGTACTTC. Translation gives CASSPWDGLAEQYF. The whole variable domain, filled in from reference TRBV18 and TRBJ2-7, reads NAGVMQNPRHLVRRRGQEARLRCSPMKGHSHVYWYRQLPEEGLKFMVYLQKENIIDESGMPKERFSAEFPKEGPSILRIQQVVRGDSAAYFCASSPWDGLAEQYFGPGTRLTVT.

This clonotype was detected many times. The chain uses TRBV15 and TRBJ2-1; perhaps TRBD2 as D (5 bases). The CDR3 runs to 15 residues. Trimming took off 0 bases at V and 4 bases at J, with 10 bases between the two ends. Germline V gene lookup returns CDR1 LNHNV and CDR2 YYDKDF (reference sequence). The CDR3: CATSRDLARYNEQFF. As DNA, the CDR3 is TGTGCCACCAGCAGAGATCTAGCCAGATACAATGAGCAGTTCTTC.

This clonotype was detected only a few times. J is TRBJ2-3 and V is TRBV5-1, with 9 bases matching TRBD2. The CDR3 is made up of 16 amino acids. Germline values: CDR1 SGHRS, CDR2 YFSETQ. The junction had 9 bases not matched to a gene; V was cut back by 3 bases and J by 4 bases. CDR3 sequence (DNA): TGCGCCAGCAGCTCTTCCGGGACTAGCTCAGCAGATACGCAGTATTTT. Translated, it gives CASSSSGTSSADTQYF.

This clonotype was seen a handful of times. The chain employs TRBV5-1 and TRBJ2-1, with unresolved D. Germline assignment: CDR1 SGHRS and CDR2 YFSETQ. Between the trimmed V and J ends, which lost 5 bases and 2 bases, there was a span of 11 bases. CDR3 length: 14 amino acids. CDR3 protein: CASSTDLAYNEQFF. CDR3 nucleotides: TGCGCCAGCAGTACAGACCTCGCCTACAATGAGCAGTTCTTC.

For the CDR3, the DNA is TGTGCCAGCAGTTTATTTGGGACATCGAGCTACGAGCAGTACTTC. Amino acids: CASSLFGTSSYEQYF. The chain carries TRBV12-3 or TRBV12-4 and TRBJ2-7, with D possibly TRBD1 on 6 matching bases. V lost 2 bases and J lost 3, with 14 bases in between. The CDR3 is 15 residues long.

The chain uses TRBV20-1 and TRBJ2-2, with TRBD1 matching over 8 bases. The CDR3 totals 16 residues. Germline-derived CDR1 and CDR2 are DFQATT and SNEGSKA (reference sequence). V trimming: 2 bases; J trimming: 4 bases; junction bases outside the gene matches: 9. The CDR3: CSARRRQGWGTGELFF. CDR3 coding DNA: TGCAGTGCTAGAAGGCGACAGGGGTGGGGCACCGGGGAGCTGTTTTTT.